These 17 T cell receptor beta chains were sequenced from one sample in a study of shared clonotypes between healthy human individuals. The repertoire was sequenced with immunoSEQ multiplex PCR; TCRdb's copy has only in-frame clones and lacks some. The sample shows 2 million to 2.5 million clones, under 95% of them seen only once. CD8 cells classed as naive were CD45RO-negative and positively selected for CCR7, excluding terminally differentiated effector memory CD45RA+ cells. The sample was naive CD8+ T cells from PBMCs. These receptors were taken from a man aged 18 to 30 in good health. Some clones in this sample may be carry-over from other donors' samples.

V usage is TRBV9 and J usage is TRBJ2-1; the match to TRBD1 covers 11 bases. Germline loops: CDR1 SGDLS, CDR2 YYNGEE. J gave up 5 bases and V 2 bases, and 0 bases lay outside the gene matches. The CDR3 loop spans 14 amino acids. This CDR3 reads CASSVDRGHNEQFF. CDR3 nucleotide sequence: TGTGCCAGCAGCGTGGACAGGGGGCACAATGAGCAGTTCTTC.

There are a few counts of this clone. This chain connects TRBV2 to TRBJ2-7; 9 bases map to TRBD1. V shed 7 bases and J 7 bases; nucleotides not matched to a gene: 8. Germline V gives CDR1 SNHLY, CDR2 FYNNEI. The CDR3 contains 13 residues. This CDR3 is CASIGTGGVEQYF. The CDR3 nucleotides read TGTGCCAGCATTGGAACAGGGGGCGTTGAGCAGTACTTC.

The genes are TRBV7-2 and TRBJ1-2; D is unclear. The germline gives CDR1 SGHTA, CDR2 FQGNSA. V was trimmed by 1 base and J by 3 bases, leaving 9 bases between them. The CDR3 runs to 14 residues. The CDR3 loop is CASSLGNSYYGYTF. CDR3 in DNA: TGTGCCAGCAGCTTAGGGAACAGTTACTATGGCTACACCTTC.

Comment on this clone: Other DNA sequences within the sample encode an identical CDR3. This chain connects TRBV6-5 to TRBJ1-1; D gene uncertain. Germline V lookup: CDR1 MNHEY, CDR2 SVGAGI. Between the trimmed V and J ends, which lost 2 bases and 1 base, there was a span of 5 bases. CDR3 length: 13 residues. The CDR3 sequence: CASSYAANTEAFF. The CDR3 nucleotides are TGTGCCAGCAGTTACGCCGCGAACACTGAAGCTTTCTTT.

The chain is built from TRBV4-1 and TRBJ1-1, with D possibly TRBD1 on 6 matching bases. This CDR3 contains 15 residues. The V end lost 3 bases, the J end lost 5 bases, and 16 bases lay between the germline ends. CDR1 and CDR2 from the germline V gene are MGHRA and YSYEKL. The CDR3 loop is CASSQEPLGGTEAFF. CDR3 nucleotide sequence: TGCGCCAGCAGCCAGGAACCCTTAGGGGGTACTGAAGCTTTCTTT.

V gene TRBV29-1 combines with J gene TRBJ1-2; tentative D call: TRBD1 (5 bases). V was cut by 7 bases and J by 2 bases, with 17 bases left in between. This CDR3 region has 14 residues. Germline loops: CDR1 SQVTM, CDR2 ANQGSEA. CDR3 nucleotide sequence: TGCAGCGCCCTGGGCTATAGGGGCAACTATGGCTACACCTTC. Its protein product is CSALGYRGNYGYTF.

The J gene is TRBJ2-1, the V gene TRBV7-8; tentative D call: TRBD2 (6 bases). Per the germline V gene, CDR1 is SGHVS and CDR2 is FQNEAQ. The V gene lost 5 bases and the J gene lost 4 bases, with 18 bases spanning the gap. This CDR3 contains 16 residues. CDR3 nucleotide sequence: TGTGCCAGCAGCATATCCCCGGAGGGCTTTTACAATGAGCAGTTCTTC. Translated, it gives CASSISPEGFYNEQFF.

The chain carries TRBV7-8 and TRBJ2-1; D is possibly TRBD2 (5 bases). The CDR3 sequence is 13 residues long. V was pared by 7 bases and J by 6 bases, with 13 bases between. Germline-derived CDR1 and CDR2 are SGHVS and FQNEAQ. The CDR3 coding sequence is TGTGCCAGCACCCGGGGTTTTCCCAATGAGCAGTTCTTC. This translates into CASTRGFPNEQFF.

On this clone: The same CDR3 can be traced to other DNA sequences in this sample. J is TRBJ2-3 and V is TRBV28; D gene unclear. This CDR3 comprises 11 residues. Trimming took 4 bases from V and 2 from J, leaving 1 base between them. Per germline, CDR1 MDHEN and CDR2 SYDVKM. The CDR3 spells CASSSTDTQYF. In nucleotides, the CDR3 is TGTGCCAGCAGTTCCACAGATACGCAGTATTTT.

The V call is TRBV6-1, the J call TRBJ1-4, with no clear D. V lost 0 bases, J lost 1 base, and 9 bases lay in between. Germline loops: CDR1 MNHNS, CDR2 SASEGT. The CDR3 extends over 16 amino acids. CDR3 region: CASSEAGEGTNEKLFF. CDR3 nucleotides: TGTGCCAGCAGTGAAGCTGGGGAGGGAACTAATGAAAAACTGTTTTTT.

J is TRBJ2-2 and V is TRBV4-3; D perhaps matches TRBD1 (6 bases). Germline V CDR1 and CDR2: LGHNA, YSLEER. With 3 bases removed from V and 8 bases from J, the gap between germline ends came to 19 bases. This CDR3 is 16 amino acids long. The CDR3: CASSHAPVGGGGELFF. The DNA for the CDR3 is TGCGCCAGCAGCCACGCCCCCGTTGGGGGCGGAGGGGAGCTGTTTTTT.

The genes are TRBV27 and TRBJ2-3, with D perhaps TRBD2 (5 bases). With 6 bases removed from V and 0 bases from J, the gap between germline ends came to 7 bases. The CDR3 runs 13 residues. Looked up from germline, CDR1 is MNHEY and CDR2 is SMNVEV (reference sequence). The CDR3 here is CASRERSTDTQYF. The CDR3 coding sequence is TGTGCCAGCAGGGAGCGGAGCACAGATACGCAGTATTTT.

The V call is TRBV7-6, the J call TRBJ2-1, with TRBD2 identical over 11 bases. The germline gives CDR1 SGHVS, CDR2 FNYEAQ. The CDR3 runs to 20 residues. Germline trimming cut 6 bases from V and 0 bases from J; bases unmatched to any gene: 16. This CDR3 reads CASRLTAPGTSGISYNEQFF. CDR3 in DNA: TGTGCCAGCAGACTCACTGCACCGGGGACTAGCGGAATCTCCTACAATGAGCAGTTCTTC.

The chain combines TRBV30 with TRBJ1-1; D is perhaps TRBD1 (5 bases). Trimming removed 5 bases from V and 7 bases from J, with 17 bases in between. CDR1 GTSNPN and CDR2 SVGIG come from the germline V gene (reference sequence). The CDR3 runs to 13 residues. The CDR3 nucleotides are TGTGCCTGGGGGGGAACGGCCATGGGTGAAGCTTTCTTT. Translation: CAWGGTAMGEAFF.

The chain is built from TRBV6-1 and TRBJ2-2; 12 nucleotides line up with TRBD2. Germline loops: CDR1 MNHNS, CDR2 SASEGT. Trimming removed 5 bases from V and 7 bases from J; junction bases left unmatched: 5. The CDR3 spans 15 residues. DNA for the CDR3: TGTGCCAGCAGTAAGGGACTAGCGGGCTTCGGGGAGCTGTTTTTT. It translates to CASSKGLAGFGELFF.

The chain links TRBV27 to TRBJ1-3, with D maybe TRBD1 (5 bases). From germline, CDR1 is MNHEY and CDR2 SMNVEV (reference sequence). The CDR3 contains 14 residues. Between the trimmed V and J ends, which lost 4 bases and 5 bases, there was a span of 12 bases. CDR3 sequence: CASSSRDGRNTIYF. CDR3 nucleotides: TGTGCCAGCAGTTCGCGGGACGGGCGAAACACCATATATTTT.

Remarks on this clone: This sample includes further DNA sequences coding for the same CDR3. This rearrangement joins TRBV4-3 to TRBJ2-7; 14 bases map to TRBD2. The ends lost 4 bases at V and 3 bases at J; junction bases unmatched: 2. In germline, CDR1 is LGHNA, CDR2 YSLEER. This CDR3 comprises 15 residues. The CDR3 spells CASSLGTSGSYEQYF. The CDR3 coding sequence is TGCGCCAGCAGCCTGGGGACTAGCGGGAGCTACGAGCAGTACTTC.